In this sample, the clone carrying this TCR beta chain turned up a few times. Its antigen is not identified. The data are from a study of blood T cells in healthy people across ages. Study outcomes and limitations: TCR beta diversity, measured per million T cells, fell in a roughly linear way with age.

The junction had 14 bases not matched to a gene; V was cut back by 4 bases and J by 8 bases. The germline V gene has CDR1 SGDLS and CDR2 YYNGEE. The CDR3 is 16 residues long. PCR was performed a second time for about 7 to 11 cycles using a sample-barcoded 5' primer and a J-beta primer mix. Every cDNA molecule carried a tag from a template-switch adaptor bearing 12 random nucleotides. MiXCR was run by TCRdb on the 5' RACE reads, yielding one entry per CDR3 protein. The table records around 800,000 distinct CDR3 sequences, less than 60% of them present only once. The V and J genes are TRBV9 and TRBJ2-1; 8 bases align to TRBD2. The material sequenced was blood. This TCR derives from an elderly man in good health. CDR3 residues: CASSPTASGSRHEQFF. CDR3 coding DNA: TGTGCCAGCAGCCCTACGGCCAGCGGGAGTAGGCATGAGCAGTTCTTC.